This T cell receptor (beta chain) was captured in a study of CD8+CD57+ T cells in acquired aplastic anemia. At the level of the study: Sorted CD4+ and CD8+ cells yielded around 3.3 ug of DNA on average.

On this clonotype itself: The antigen remains undetermined.

Deletions cut 4 bases from V and 9 bases from J, with 13 bases between. CDR3 length: 14 amino acids. Germline V gene sequence: CDR1 SGHVS, CDR2 FNYEAQ. Both TCR beta VDJ combination and CDR3 sequence profiling were carried out. Genomic DNA was the template for this profiling. TCRdb ran MiXCR on the reads and lists one entry per CDR3 protein. The repertoire holds hundreds of thousands of distinct CDR3 sequences, with over 25% as singletons. Whole-study results and caveats: For CD8+ Simpson's diversity, patients and controls showed no significant difference.

Before being chosen for sequencing, patients had shown CD8+CD57+ cell expansion by flow cytometry. Therapy had not been given to patients before blood sampling. The sample comprised sorted CD4+, CD8+, or CD8+CD57+ T cells (not recorded which) from PBMCs. J is TRBJ1-6 and V is TRBV7-6; TRBD1 is a possible D gene (6 bases). The sequence derives from a human donor with aplastic anemia. The CDR3 protein is CASSSDRLLSPLHF. CDR3 nucleotide sequence: TGTGCCAGCAGCTCGGACAGATTACTTTCACCCCTCCACTTT.